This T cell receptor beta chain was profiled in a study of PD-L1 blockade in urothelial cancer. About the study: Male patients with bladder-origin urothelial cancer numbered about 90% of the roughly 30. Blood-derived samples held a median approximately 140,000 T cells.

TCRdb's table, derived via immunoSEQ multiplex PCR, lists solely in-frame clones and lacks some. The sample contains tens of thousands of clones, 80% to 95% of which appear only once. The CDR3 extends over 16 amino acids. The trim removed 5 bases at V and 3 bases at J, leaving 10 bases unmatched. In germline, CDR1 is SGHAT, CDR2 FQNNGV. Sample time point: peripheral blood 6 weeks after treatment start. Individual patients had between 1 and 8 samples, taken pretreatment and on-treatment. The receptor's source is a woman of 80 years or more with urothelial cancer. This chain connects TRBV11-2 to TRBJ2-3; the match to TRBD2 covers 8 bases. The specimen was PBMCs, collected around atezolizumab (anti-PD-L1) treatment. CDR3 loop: CASSPTGSGSTDTQYF. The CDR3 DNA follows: TGTGCCAGCAGCCCTACCGGCAGCGGGAGTACAGATACGCAGTATTTT.